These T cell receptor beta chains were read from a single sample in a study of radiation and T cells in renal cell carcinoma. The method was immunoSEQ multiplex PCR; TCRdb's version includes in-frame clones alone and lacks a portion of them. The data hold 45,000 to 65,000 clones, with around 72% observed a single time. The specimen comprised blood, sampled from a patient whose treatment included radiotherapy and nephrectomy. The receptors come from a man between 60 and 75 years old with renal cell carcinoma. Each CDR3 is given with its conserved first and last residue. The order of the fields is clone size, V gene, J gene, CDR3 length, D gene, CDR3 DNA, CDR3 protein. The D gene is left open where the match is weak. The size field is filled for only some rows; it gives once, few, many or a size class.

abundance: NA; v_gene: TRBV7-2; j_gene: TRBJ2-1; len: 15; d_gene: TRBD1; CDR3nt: TGTGCCAGCAGACGCTCCGGGACAGGGGACAATGAGCAGTTCTTC; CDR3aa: CASRRSGTGDNEQFF
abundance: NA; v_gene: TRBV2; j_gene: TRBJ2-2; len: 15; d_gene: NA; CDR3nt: TGTGCCAGCCGTAAGGACCGCCTCAACACCGGGGAGCTGTTTTTT; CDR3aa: CASRKDRLNTGELFF
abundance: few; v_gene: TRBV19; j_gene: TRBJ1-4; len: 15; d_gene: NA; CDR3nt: TGTGCCAGTACCGAGATGGGTCCAACTAATGAAAAACTGTTTTTT; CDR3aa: CASTEMGPTNEKLFF
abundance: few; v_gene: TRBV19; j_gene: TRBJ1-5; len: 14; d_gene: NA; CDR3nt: TGTGCCAGTAGGTGGACATATAGCAATCAGCCCCAGCATTTT; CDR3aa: CASRWTYSNQPQHF
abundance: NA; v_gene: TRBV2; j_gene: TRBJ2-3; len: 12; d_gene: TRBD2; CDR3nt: TGTGCCAGCGGACTAGCAGTAGATACGCAGTATTTT; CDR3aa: CASGLAVDTQYF
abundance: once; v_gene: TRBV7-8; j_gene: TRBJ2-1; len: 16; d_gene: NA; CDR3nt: TGTGCCAGCAGTCTAGGGGTCCGGGAGACAGGCGATGAGCAGTTCTTC; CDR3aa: CASSLGVRETGDEQFF
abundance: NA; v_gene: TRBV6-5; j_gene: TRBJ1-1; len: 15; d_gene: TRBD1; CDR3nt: TGTGCCAGCAGGGGGACAGGGCTGGGGAACACTGAAGCTTTCTTT; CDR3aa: CASRGTGLGNTEAFF
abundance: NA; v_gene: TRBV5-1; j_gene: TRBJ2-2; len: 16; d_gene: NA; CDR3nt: TGCGCCAGCAGAATGGGCCGGGACTGGCACACCGGGGAGCTGTTTTTT; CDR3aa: CASRMGRDWHTGELFF
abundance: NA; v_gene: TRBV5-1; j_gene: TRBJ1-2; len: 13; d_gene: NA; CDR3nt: TGCGCCAGCAGCTTGCGATCGAACTATGGCTACACCTTC; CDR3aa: CASSLRSNYGYTF
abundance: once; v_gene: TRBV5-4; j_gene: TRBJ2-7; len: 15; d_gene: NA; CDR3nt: TGTGCCAGCAGCTTCTCGGGAGCCTCGGCCTACGAGCAGTACTTC; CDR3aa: CASSFSGASAYEQYF
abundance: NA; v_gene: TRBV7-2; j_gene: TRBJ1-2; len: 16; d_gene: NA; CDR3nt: TGTGCCAGCAGCCGAGGCGGGGCAGGACCTAACTATGGCTACACCTTC; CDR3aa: CASSRGGAGPNYGYTF
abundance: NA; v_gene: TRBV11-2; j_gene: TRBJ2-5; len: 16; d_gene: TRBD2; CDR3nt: TGTGCCAGCAGCTCACTGCGGGCGGGAGGCAAAGAGACCCAGTACTTC; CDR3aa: CASSSLRAGGKETQYF
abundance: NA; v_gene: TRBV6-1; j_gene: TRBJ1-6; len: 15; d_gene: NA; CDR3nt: TGTGCCAGCAGTTTGATCCAGGGGAATGATTCACCCCTCCACTTT; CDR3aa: CASSLIQGNDSPLHF
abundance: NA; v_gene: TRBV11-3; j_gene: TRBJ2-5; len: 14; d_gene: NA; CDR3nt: TGTGCCAGCAGCTTAGTTCAGGGTCAAGAGACCCAGTACTTC; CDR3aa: CASSLVQGQETQYF
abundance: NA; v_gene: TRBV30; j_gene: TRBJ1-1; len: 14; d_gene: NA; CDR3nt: TGTGCCGCAACCCGCCGGCCCCAAAACACTGAAGCTTTCTTT; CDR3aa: CAATRRPQNTEAFF
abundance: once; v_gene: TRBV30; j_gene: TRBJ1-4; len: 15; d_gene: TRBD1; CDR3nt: TGTGCCTGGAGTGTAGGGACAGGTGGATTTGAAAAACTGTTTTTT; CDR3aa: CAWSVGTGGFEKLFF
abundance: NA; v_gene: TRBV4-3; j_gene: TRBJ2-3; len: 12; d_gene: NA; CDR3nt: TGCGCCAGCAGCCAAGTGCGGGAACCGTTGTATTTT; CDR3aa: CASSQVREPLYF
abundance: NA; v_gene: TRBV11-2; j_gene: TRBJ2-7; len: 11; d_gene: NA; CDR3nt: TGTGCCAGCAGCTTCTCTCTAGAGCAGTACTTC; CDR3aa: CASSFSLEQYF
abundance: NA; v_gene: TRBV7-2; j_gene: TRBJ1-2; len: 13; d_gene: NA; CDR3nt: TGTGCCAGCAGCGGCGGGATTCGGGATGGCTACACCTTC; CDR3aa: CASSGGIRDGYTF
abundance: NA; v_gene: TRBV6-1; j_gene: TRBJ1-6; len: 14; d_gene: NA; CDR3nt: TGTGCCAGCAGTGAACTAGGGGATTATTCACCCCTCCACTTT; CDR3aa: CASSELGDYSPLHF
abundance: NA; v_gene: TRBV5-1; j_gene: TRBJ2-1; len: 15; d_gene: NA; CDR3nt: TGCGCCAGCAGGGAAATTCGTGGGTCCACTGATGAGCAGTTCTTC; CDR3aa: CASREIRGSTDEQFF
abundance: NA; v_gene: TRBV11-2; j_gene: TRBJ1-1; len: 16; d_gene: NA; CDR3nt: TGTGCCAGCAGCCAGACCCCGGGACGGCCGTTGACTGAAGCTTTCTTT; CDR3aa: CASSQTPGRPLTEAFF
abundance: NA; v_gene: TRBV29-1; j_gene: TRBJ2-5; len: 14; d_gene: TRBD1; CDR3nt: TGCAGCGTTGAACCGGGACAGGGGGCATGGGAGCAGTACTTC; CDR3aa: CSVEPGQGAWEQYF
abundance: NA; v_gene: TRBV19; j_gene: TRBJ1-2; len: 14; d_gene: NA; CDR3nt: TGTGCCAGTAGTAGTCAGGGGATCGACTATGGCTACACCTTC; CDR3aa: CASSSQGIDYGYTF
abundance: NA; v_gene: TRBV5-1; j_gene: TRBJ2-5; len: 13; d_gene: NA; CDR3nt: TGCGCCAGCGGAGCGGGTGACCAAGAGACCCAGTACTTC; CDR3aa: CASGAGDQETQYF
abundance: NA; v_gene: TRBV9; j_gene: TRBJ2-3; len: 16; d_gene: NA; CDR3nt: TGTGCCAGCAGCGTAGGGCAGGGATTCGGCACAGATACGCAGTATTTT; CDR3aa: CASSVGQGFGTDTQYF
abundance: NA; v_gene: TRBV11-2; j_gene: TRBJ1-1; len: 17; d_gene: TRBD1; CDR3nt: TGTGCCAGCAGCCCCATTGTTCACCAGGGGGGTGACACTGAAGCTTTCTTT; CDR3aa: CASSPIVHQGGDTEAFF
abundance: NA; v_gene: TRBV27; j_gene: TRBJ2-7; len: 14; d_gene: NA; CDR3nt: TGTGCCAGCTGTATGATAGGGGGGCGGCACGAGCAGTACTTC; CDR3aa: CASCMIGGRHEQYF
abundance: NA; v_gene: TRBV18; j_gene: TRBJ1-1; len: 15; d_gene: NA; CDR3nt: TGTGCCAGCTCACCCCGGGGGGGGGCGGACACTGAAGCTTTCTTT; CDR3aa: CASSPRGGADTEAFF
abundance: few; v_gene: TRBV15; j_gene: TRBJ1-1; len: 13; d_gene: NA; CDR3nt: TGTGCCACCAGCGGGTCCCTGAACACTGAAGCTTTCTTT; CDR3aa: CATSGSLNTEAFF
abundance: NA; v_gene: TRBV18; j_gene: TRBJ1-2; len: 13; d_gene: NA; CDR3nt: TGTGCCAGCTCACCACGGGTCAGGGATGGCTACACCTTC; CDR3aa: CASSPRVRDGYTF
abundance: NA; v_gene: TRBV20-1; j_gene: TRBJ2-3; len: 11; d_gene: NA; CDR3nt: TGCAGTGTCGATAAGGGAGATACGCAGTATTTT; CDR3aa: CSVDKGDTQYF
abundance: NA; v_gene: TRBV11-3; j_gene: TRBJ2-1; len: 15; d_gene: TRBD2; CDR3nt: TGTGCCAGCAGCTTTGGGGGAGGGCCAAATAATGAGCAGTTCTTC; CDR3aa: CASSFGGGPNNEQFF
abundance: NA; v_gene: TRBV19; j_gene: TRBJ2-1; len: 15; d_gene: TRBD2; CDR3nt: TGTGCCAGTAGTATTGCGACTAGCGGGAACAATGAGCAGTTCTTC; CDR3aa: CASSIATSGNNEQFF